Here is one T cell receptor (beta chain) with its context. This table comes from immunoSEQ multiplex PCR, and its TCRdb copy is limited to in-frame clones, with some not included. The sample gives roughly 640,000 clones, roughly 70% of which show up once; more than 1.5% is in the top ten. Into CD45RA+ naive and CD45RA-negative memory subsets, the CD4+ cells were split. The source of the sample is a study of shared clonotypes between healthy human individuals. The germline V gene has CDR1 SGHTA and CDR2 FQGNSA. The length of the CDR3 is 13 residues. V lost 5 bases and J 3 bases, leaving 11 bases between the germline ends.

The sequenced sample was memory CD4+ T cells sorted from blood. Specified subset: CD45RA-negative fraction. The chain joins TRBV7-2 to TRBJ2-7; D is unresolved. The source is a woman aged 30 to 39 in good health. This CDR3 is CASSQQMGYEQYF. CDR3 bases: TGTGCCAGCAGCCAGCAGATGGGCTACGAGCAGTACTTC. The full variable domain, rest sourced from reference TRBV7-2 and TRBJ2-7, is GAGVSQSPSNKVTEKGKDVELRCDPISGHTALYWYRQSLGQGLEFLIYFQGNSAPDKSGLPSDRFSAERTGGSVSTLTIQRTQQEDSAVYLCASSQQMGYEQYFGPGTRLTVT.